This entry features one T cell receptor (beta chain) sequence. What it binds is not known. CDR3 length: 14 residues. Time point reported: baseline, week 1 (first vaccination visit). Treatment denoted: pre-vaccination baseline after standard-of-care therapy. Every donor had a new WHO grade 3 or 4 astrocytoma that was IDH1-mutant, with loss of nuclear ATRX. The data were obtained in a study of a mutant IDH1 vaccine in newly diagnosed glioma. In the study overall: Previous treatment comprised radiotherapy, temozolomide, or both, mostly both.

The data were produced by immunoSEQ multiplex PCR, yet TCRdb's version contains in-frame clones alone and is incomplete. There are over 75,000 clones in the sample; 80% to 90% occur only once, and approximately 0.57% lies in the top ten. Study observations and caveats: Vaccine-induced immune responses occurred in over 80% of patients.

The clonotype originates from a woman between 50 and 59 years old with glioma. V and J are TRBV5-3 and TRBJ2-4; tentative D call: TRBD2 (5 bases). TRBV5-3 is an open reading frame whose function is uncertain. Sequences were derived from PBMCs, sampled from a glioma patient treated with radiotherapy, temozolomide or both. The CDR3 DNA reads as TGTGCTATCGAGGGAAAAGGCGACAAAAACATTCAGTACTTC. It specifies CAIEGKGDKNIQYF.